Each of the 20 T cell receptor beta chains below was sequenced from the same sample in a study of a mutant IDH1 vaccine in newly diagnosed glioma. Antigen specificity for these receptors is unknown. The data were produced by immunoSEQ multiplex PCR, yet TCRdb's version contains in-frame clones alone and is incomplete. There are 30,000 or so clones in the sample; roughly 84% occur only once, and about 30% lies in the top ten. The time point denotes: week 47, end of study. Vaccinated patients received 300 ug of mutant IDH1 20-mer peptide per dose, with topical imiquimod. Sequencing was performed on PBMCs, taken from a glioma patient whose treatment included an IDH1 peptide vaccine. These TCRs come from a man aged 30-40 years with glioma.

The CDR3 DNA reads TGTGCCAGCAGTGAGTTAGTCGGCTCTGGAAACACCATATATTTT. This gives the protein CASSELVGSGNTIYF. The gene calls are TRBV25-1 and TRBJ1-3, with D uncertain. V lost 3 bases and J lost 0, with 9 bases in between. Germline CDR1 and CDR2: MGHDK and SYGVNS. The CDR3 consists of 15 residues.

V usage is TRBV5-1 and J usage is TRBJ2-7; TRBD1 matches at 8 bases. The CDR3 is 16 amino acids. The V gene's germline CDR1 is SGHRS and CDR2 YFSETQ. V trimming: 1 base; J trimming: 0 bases; junction bases outside the gene matches: 6. The CDR3 DNA reads as TGCGCCAGCAGCTTGAGACCGGGACAGGACTCCTACGAGCAGTACTTC. Residues: CASSLRPGQDSYEQYF.

The CDR3 loop is CAWRALSYEQYF. CDR3 nucleotide sequence: TGTGCCTGGAGGGCCCTTTCCTACGAGCAGTACTTC. The rearrangement links TRBV30 to TRBJ2-7; D is undetermined. There are 12 residues in the CDR3. Looked up from germline, CDR1 is GTSNPN and CDR2 is SVGIG (reference sequence). V gave up 3 bases and J gave up 1 base, with 7 bases separating them.

This chain connects TRBV6-1 to TRBJ2-3; TRBD2 matches 12 bases. The CDR3 is 15 amino acids. Germline V lookup: CDR1 MNHNS, CDR2 SASEGT. With V trimmed by 5 bases and J by 4 bases, 4 bases remained unmatched. For the CDR3, the DNA is TGTGCCAGCAGTCGTCTAGCGGGGGGGCCAGATACGCAGTATTTT. Its translation: CASSRLAGGPDTQYF.

The chain joins TRBV11-3 to TRBJ2-1, with 9 bases identical to TRBD2. Losses at the gene ends were 1 base for V and 2 bases for J; bases not matched to a gene: 0. The germline V gene has CDR1 SGHNT and CDR2 YENEEA. The CDR3 runs 15 residues. DNA for the CDR3: TGTGCCAGCAGCTTAGCTAGCGGGGCCTACAATGAGCAGTTCTTC. It codes for CASSLASGAYNEQFF. Looking up the rest from reference TRBV11-3 and TRBJ2-1 gives the full variable domain: EAGVVQSPRYKIIEKKQPVAFWCNPISGHNTLYWYLQNLGQGPELLIRYENEEAVDDSQLPKDRFSAERLKGVDSTLKIQPAELGDSAVYLCASSLASGAYNEQFFGPGTRLTVL.

The CDR3 protein is CASTRTRGNQPQHF. The DNA of the CDR3 is TGTGCCAGTACCCGGACCCGGGGCAATCAGCCCCAGCATTTT. V and J are TRBV2 and TRBJ1-5; no reliable D call. CDR1 and CDR2 (germline): SNHLY, FYNNEI. Trimming cost V 9 bases and J 2 bases, with 14 bases left between them. The CDR3 has 14 residues.

The V gene is TRBV18, the J gene TRBJ1-1; TRBD1 matches at 12 bases. Germline CDR1 is KGHSH and CDR2 is LQKENI. The CDR3 sequence is 15 residues long. Trimming at V came to 3 bases and at J to 2 bases, leaving 1 base not matched to a gene. The DNA for the CDR3 is TGTGCCAGCTCACCGGGGACAGGGGGCAACACTGAAGCTTTCTTT. Amino acids: CASSPGTGGNTEAFF. Complete variable domain (other parts from reference TRBV18 and TRBJ1-1): NAGVMQNPRHLVRRRGQEARLRCSPMKGHSHVYWYRQLPEEGLKFMVYLQKENIIDESGMPKERFSAEFPKEGPSILRIQQVVRGDSAAYFCASSPGTGGNTEAFFGQGTRLTVV.

The V and J genes are TRBV7-6 and TRBJ2-5, with TRBD2 as a possible D gene (6 bases). CDR3 length equals 13 residues. Germline CDR1 reads SGHVS; CDR2 reads FNYEAQ. Trimming left V 5 bases short and J 3 bases short, with 10 bases between. For the CDR3, the DNA is TGTGCCAGCAGCGGCGGGAATGAAGAGACCCAGTACTTC. This translates into CASSGGNEETQYF.

This clone appeared once. J is TRBJ1-1 and V is TRBV6-5; D is possibly TRBD1 (5 bases). The germline V gene encodes CDR1 MNHEY and CDR2 SVGAGI. The length of the CDR3 is 14 residues. V shed 10 bases and J shed 4 bases, with 19 bases lying between them. Here the CDR3 reads CATEGHGGATEAFF. CDR3 DNA sequence: TGTGCCACCGAAGGCCACGGGGGTGCCACTGAAGCTTTCTTT.

V usage is TRBV19 and J usage is TRBJ2-5; D perhaps matches TRBD2 (5 bases). This CDR3 comprises 14 residues. V was trimmed by 1 base and J by 4 bases, leaving 10 bases between them. Germline V gene lookup returns CDR1 LNHDA and CDR2 SQIVND (reference sequence). The CDR3 coding sequence is TGTGCCAGTAGTATAGTAGGGAGTGGAGAGACCCAGTACTTC. Its protein is CASSIVGSGETQYF.

This rearrangement joins TRBV5-1 to TRBJ2-2; 9 bases are a match to TRBD1. After removal of 1 base from V and 6 bases from J, the junction contained 10 bases not matched to a gene. Germline values: CDR1 SGHRS, CDR2 YFSETQ. This CDR3 spans 17 amino acids. CDR3 in amino acids: CASSLRPGQGGAGELFF. Written as DNA, the CDR3 is TGCGCCAGCAGCTTGCGCCCGGGACAGGGAGGGGCCGGGGAGCTGTTTTTT.

The CDR3 nucleotides read TGCAGCGTTTTTTCGCCGGGCTTGAACACTGAAGCTTTCTTT. Protein: CSVFSPGLNTEAFF. The J gene is TRBJ1-1, the V gene TRBV29-1, with D unresolved. The CDR3 totals 14 residues. V lost 5 bases and J lost 0, with 13 bases in between. The germline CDR1 and CDR2 sequences are SQVTM and ANQGSEA. Complete variable domain (other parts from reference TRBV29-1 and TRBJ1-1): SAVISQKPSRDICQRGTSLTIQCQVDSQVTMMFWYRQQPGQSLTLIATANQGSEATYESGFVIDKFPISRPNLTFSTLTVSNMSPEDSSIYLCSVFSPGLNTEAFFGQGTRLTVV.

This clone has only a few counts. This CDR3 is CASIEGSTEAFF. The CDR3 nucleotides read TGTGCCAGCATTGAGGGGTCCACTGAAGCTTTCTTT. The chain couples TRBV28 to TRBJ1-1; D possibly corresponds to TRBD1 (5 bases). With 7 bases removed from V and 4 bases from J, the gap between germline ends came to 10 bases. CDR1 and CDR2 from the germline V gene are MDHEN and SYDVKM. This CDR3 contains 12 residues.

This clone was recorded a few times. The rearrangement uses TRBV2 and TRBJ1-1, with D hard to call. The CDR3 has 11 amino acids. Germline assignment: CDR1 SNHLY and CDR2 FYNNEI. V gave up 7 bases and J gave up 0 bases, with 3 bases separating them. The CDR3 region is CASTLNTEAFF. The CDR3 region has the DNA TGTGCCAGCACCTTGAACACTGAAGCTTTCTTT. Full variable domain (outside the CDR3, taken from reference TRBV2 and TRBJ1-1): EPEVTQTPSHQVTQMGQEVILRCVPISNHLYFYWYRQILGQKVEFLVSFYNNEISEKSEIFDDQFSVERPDGSNFTLKIRSTKLEDSAMYFCASTLNTEAFFGQGTRLTVV.

In its sample, this clone was seen a few times. The chain links TRBV2 to TRBJ2-7, with 9 bases aligning to TRBD1. The CDR3 length is 14 residues. Trimming took 6 bases from V and 3 from J; bases not matched to a gene: 6. The germline gives CDR1 SNHLY, CDR2 FYNNEI. CDR3 in DNA: TGTGCCAGCAGAAACAGGGGGCGCGTCTACGAGCAGTACTTC. As protein: CASRNRGRVYEQYF.

This sequence joins TRBV11-1 and TRBJ1-1, with TRBD1 matching 8 bases. This CDR3 spans 18 amino acids. Germline CDR1 is SGHAT and CDR2 is FQDESV (reference sequence). The J segment lost 5 bases and the V segment lost 4 bases, leaving 18 bases of the junction unmatched. CDR3 DNA sequence: TGTGCCAGCAGCTACACATACCTGACAGGGGCGATCCAAACTGAAGCTTTCTTT. It yields the protein CASSYTYLTGAIQTEAFF.

Only a few counts were recorded for this clone. The chain links TRBV5-6 to TRBJ1-4; a possible D gene is TRBD1 (5 bases). V lost 4 bases and J lost 5, with 9 bases in between. CDR1 and CDR2 from the germline V gene are SGHDT and YYEEEE. The CDR3 is 13 amino acids. The CDR3 region has the DNA TGTGCCAGCAGCCCGGGGCCCAATGAAAAACTGTTTTTT. It codes for CASSPGPNEKLFF.

The J gene is TRBJ2-5, the V gene TRBV7-3; TRBD2 aligns across 10 bases. CDR1 and CDR2 (germline): SGHTA, FQGTGA. The V gene end was trimmed by 1 base and the J gene end by 3 bases; junction bases not matched to a gene: 14. The CDR3 contains 19 residues. The CDR3 nucleotides are TGTGCCAGCAGCTTAAACCCGCCCGGGTCTAGCGGGAGTGAAGAGACCCAGTACTTC. This codes for CASSLNPPGSSGSEETQYF.

The chain uses TRBV28 and TRBJ2-1; the match to TRBD2 covers 9 bases. The germline gives CDR1 MDHEN, CDR2 SYDVKM. This CDR3 contains 15 residues. The junction had 2 bases not matched to a gene; V was cut back by 1 base and J by 4 bases. The CDR3 region has the DNA TGTGCCAGCAGTTTATCGACTAGCGGATACAATGAGCAGTTCTTC. This translates into CASSLSTSGYNEQFF.

The J gene is TRBJ1-4, the V gene TRBV6-1; D remains ambiguous. CDR1 is MNHNS and CDR2 is SASEGT in the germline V gene. The ends were cut back, 1 base at V and 8 bases at J, with 14 bases in the middle. The length of the CDR3 is 15 residues. The CDR3 spells CASSEDLRVEEKLFF. The CDR3 DNA follows: TGTGCCAGCAGTGAAGATTTAAGGGTAGAAGAAAAACTGTTTTTT.